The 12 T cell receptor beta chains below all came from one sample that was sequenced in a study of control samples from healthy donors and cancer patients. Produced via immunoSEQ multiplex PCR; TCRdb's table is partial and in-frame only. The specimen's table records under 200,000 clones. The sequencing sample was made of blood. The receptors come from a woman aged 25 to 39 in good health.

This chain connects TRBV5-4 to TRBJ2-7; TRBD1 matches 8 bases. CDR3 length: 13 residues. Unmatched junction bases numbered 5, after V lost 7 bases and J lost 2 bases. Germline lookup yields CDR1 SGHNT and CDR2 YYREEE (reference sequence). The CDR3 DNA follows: TGTGCCAGCCGAGGGACAGGTACCTACGAGCAGTACTTC. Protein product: CASRGTGTYEQYF.

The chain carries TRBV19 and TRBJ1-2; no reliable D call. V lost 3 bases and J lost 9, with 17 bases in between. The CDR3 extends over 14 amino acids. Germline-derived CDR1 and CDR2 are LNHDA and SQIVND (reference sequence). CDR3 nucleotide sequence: TGTGCCAGTAGTATCTTTGGGCAGAAATTTAGCTACACCTTC. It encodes CASSIFGQKFSYTF. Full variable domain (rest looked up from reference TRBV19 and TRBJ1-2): DGGITQSPKYLFRKEGQNVTLSCEQNLNHDAMYWYRQDPGQGLRLIYYSQIVNDFQKGDIAEGYSVSREKKESFPLTVTSAQKNPTAFYLCASSIFGQKFSYTFGSGTRLTVV.

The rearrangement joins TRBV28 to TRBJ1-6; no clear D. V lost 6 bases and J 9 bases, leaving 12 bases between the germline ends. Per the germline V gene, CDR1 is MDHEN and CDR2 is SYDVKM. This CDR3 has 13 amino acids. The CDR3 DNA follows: TGTGCCAGCAGGGGCCAAATTTTTTCACCCCTCCACTTT. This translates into CASRGQIFSPLHF.

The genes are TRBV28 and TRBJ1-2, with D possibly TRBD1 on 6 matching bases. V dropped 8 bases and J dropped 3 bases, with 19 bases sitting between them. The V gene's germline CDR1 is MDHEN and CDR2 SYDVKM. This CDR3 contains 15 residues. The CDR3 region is CASLLSSDRHYGYTF. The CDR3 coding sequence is TGTGCCAGCCTGCTAAGCTCGGACAGACACTATGGCTACACCTTC.

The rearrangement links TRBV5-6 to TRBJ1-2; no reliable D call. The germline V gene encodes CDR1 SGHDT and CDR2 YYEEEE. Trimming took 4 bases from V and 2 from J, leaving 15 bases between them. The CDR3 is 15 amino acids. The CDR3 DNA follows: TGTGCCAGCAGCCCACCCGGAGGCGGGAACTATGGCTACACCTTC. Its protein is CASSPPGGGNYGYTF.

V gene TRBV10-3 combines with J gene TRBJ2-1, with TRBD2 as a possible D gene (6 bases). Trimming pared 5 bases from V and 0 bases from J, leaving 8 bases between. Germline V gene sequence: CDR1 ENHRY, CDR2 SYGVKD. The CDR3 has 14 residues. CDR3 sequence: CAISTGSSYNEQFF. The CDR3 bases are TGTGCCATCAGTACCGGGAGCTCCTACAATGAGCAGTTCTTC.

The CDR3 coding sequence is TGTGCCAGCAGAATCGACGGGGGCTCTGGAAACACCATATATTTT. The encoded protein is CASRIDGGSGNTIYF. The rearrangement uses TRBV28 and TRBJ1-3, with D perhaps matching TRBD1 (5 bases). Looked up from germline, CDR1 is MDHEN and CDR2 is SYDVKM. V lost 6 bases and J 0 bases, leaving 12 bases between the germline ends. This CDR3 is built from 15 residues.

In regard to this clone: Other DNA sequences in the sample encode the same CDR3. In DNA, the CDR3 is TGTGCCAGTAGTATATCAGGGAACACTGAAGCTTTCTTT. Its protein is CASSISGNTEAFF. This chain connects TRBV19 to TRBJ1-1; D is undetermined. The V gene lost 2 bases and the J gene lost 1 base, with 5 bases spanning the gap. Germline CDR1 is LNHDA and CDR2 is SQIVND (reference sequence). This CDR3 region has 13 residues.

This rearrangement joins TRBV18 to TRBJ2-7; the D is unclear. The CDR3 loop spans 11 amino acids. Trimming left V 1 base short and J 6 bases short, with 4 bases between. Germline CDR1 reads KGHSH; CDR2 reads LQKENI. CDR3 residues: CASSPQGEQYF. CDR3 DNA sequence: TGTGCCAGCTCACCACAGGGCGAGCAGTACTTC.

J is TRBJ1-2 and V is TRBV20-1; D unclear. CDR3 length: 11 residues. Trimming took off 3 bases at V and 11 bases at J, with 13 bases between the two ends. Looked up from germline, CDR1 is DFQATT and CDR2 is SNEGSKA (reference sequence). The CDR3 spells CSASREGRYTF. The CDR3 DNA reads TGCAGTGCTAGTAGGGAAGGTCGTTACACCTTC.

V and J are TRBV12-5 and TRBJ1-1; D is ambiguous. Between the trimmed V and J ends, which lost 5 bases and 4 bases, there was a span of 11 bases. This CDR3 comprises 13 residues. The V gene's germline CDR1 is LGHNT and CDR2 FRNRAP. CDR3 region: CASGPEPGTEAFF. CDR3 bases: TGTGCTAGTGGTCCCGAACCCGGCACTGAAGCTTTCTTT.

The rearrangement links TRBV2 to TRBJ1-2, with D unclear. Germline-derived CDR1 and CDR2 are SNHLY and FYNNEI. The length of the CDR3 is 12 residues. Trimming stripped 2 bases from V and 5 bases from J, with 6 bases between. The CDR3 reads CASSESRYGYTF. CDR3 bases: TGTGCCAGCAGTGAATCGCGTTATGGCTACACCTTC.